These 29 T cell receptor beta chains were all obtained from the same sample, sequenced in a study of blood T cells in healthy people across ages. Together with a sample-barcoded 5' primer, a J-beta primer mix was included in a second PCR lasting about 6 to 11 cycles. Each CDR3 protein gets one entry after TCRdb re-called the 5' RACE reads with MiXCR. The sample includes approximately 1,000,000 distinct CDR3 sequences, more than 40% of them seen just once. The sample taken for sequencing was blood. The receptors here all came from a woman aged 60-75 years in good health.

This clonotype was observed a few times. V usage is TRBV11-3 and J usage is TRBJ2-3; maybe TRBD2 (7 bases). The V end lost 4 bases, the J end lost 6 bases, and 20 bases lay between the germline ends. Germline-derived CDR1 and CDR2 are SGHNT and YENEEA. This CDR3 region has 16 residues. DNA of the CDR3: TGTGCCAGCAGCTCCCTCTCGGGGGGCGTAGGGGATACGCAGTATTTT. Protein product: CASSSLSGGVGDTQYF.

This clonotype turned up a few times. The chain carries TRBV5-6 and TRBJ1-4; TRBD1 aligns across 9 bases. The V segment lost 2 bases and the J segment 7 bases; nucleotides outside the gene matches: 6. The CDR3 consists of 15 residues. The germline V gene has CDR1 SGHDT and CDR2 YYEEEE. The chain's CDR3 is CASSFWTGVREKLFF. The CDR3 DNA reads TGTGCCAGCAGCTTTTGGACAGGGGTTCGTGAAAAACTGTTTTTT. The full variable domain, completed using reference TRBV5-6 and TRBJ1-4, is DAGVTQSPTHLIKTRGQQVTLRCSPKSGHDTVSWYQQALGQGPQFIFQYYEEEERQRGNFPDRFSGHQFPNYSSELNVNALLLGDSALYLCASSFWTGVREKLFFGSGTQLSVL.

The chain is built from TRBV29-1 and TRBJ2-1; 11 nucleotides line up with TRBD2. The CDR3 is made up of 18 amino acids. Germline V lookup: CDR1 SQVTM, CDR2 ANQGSEA. Trimming cost V 3 bases and J 3 bases; bases outside gene matches: 13. CDR3 in DNA: TGCAGCGTTGATGACGAACCTGCTAGCGGGAGGATCTACAATGAGCAGTTCTTC. It translates to CSVDDEPASGRIYNEQFF.

This clonotype was detected only a few times. The rearrangement links TRBV20-1 to TRBJ2-7; no clear D. The CDR3 runs to 14 residues. V was cut by 6 bases and J by 2 bases, with 17 bases left in between. Germline CDR1 and CDR2: DFQATT and SNEGSKA (reference sequence). CDR3 sequence: CSANTEWVPYEQYF. The DNA of the CDR3 is TGCAGTGCCAACACGGAGTGGGTACCCTACGAGCAGTACTTC.

The chain carries TRBV12-3 or TRBV12-4 and TRBJ2-1, with 8 bases fitting TRBD2. V gave up 4 bases and J gave up 0 bases; unmatched junction bases: 5. The CDR3 extends over 16 amino acids. CDR3 loop: CASSSSGLSSYNEQFF. The CDR3 nucleotides are TGTGCCAGCAGTTCTAGCGGGCTTAGCTCCTACAATGAGCAGTTCTTC.

The chain recombines TRBV24-1 with TRBJ1-2; 7 bases line up with TRBD1. The V gene end was trimmed by 4 bases and the J gene end by 6 bases; junction bases not matched to a gene: 10. CDR1 and CDR2 from the germline V gene are KGHDR and SFDVKD. This CDR3 region has 15 residues. This chain's CDR3 is CATSDSWTGEDGYTF. CDR3 bases: TGTGCCACCAGTGACTCCTGGACAGGCGAGGATGGCTACACCTTC.

The rearrangement links TRBV10-3 to TRBJ2-3; D uncertain. The CDR3 runs 15 residues. Per germline, CDR1 ENHRY and CDR2 SYGVKD. V gave up 4 bases and J gave up 0 bases, with 11 bases separating them. The CDR3 here is CAISVWGTSTDTQYF. The DNA of the CDR3 is TGTGCCATCAGTGTTTGGGGAACTAGCACAGATACGCAGTATTTT.

Notes on this clonotype: A single base separates this from a much larger clone, so it may be a read error. The rearrangement joins TRBV7-2 to TRBJ2-4; no definite D call. Germline V CDR1 and CDR2: SGHTA, FQGNSA. The CDR3 length is 13 residues. The CDR3 DNA sequence: TGTGCCAGCACCCTAAATACACAAAACATTCGGTACTTC. Translated: CASTLNTQNIRYF.

This clonotype was detected a few times. The V and J genes are TRBV4-1 and TRBJ1-6; weak D call: TRBD1 (5 bases). CDR1 and CDR2 from the germline V gene are MGHRA and YSYEKL. Trimming shortened V by 6 bases and J by 5 bases, and 11 bases separated the two germline ends. This CDR3 contains 14 residues. CDR3 sequence reads: CASRPDSNNSPLHF. CDR3 sequence (DNA): TGCGCCAGCAGACCCGACAGTAATAATTCACCCCTCCACTTT.

The chain links TRBV2 to TRBJ2-7, with D possibly called TRBD1 or TRBD2 (5 bases each). Germline V gene lookup returns CDR1 SNHLY and CDR2 FYNNEI. The CDR3 is made up of 15 amino acids. V lost 4 bases to trimming and J lost 0 bases, with 13 bases between them. The DNA of the CDR3 is TGTGCCAGCAGTGGAGGGACCTCCCACTCCTACGAGCAGTACTTC. Translation gives CASSGGTSHSYEQYF.

This chain connects TRBV27 to TRBJ1-5, with a tentative D call TRBD1 (5 bases). Germline lookup yields CDR1 MNHEY and CDR2 SMNVEV (reference sequence). V was trimmed by 8 bases and J by 4 bases, leaving 12 bases between them. The CDR3 extends over 13 amino acids. The CDR3 region is CASLGHYNQPQHF. In DNA, the CDR3 is TGTGCCAGCCTCGGACACTATAATCAGCCCCAGCATTTT.

The chain uses TRBV2 and TRBJ2-1; D possibly corresponds to TRBD2 (5 bases). This CDR3 has 14 residues. V was cut by 6 bases and J by 7 bases, with 16 bases left in between. Germline CDR1 and CDR2: SNHLY and FYNNEI. CDR3 coding DNA: TGTGCCAGCAGGAGGGTTCGAGGGATAAATGAGCAGTTCTTC. The encoded protein is CASRRVRGINEQFF.

The rearrangement uses TRBV20-1 and TRBJ2-1, with 9 bases that match TRBD2. Trimming cost V 2 bases and J 2 bases; bases outside gene matches: 4. The CDR3 is made up of 15 amino acids. Germline-derived CDR1 and CDR2 are DFQATT and SNEGSKA (reference sequence). CDR3 residues: CSARRLADPYNEQFF. CDR3 sequence (DNA): TGCAGTGCTAGACGACTAGCGGATCCCTACAATGAGCAGTTCTTC.

V is TRBV27 and J is TRBJ2-5; weak D call: TRBD1 (5 bases). The CDR3 consists of 14 residues. Trimming took off 7 bases at V and 5 bases at J, with 17 bases between the two ends. Germline V gives CDR1 MNHEY, CDR2 SMNVEV (reference sequence). The CDR3 nucleotides are TGTGCCAGCACCCGACTGGCGAAGGGGGAGACCCAGTACTTC. Its translation: CASTRLAKGETQYF.

The rearrangement links TRBV4-1 to TRBJ1-5; D possibly corresponds to TRBD1 (6 bases). V was cut by 4 bases and J by 3 bases, with 22 bases left in between. Per germline, CDR1 MGHRA and CDR2 YSYEKL. The CDR3 runs 18 residues. The DNA for the CDR3 is TGCGCCAGCAGCCCCCGGGGGGCGCGGGATATTGACAATCAGCCCCAGCATTTT. Translation: CASSPRGARDIDNQPQHF.

Only a few counts were recorded for this clonotype. The CDR3 DNA is TGTGCCAGCAGTAAGGGGCGGGCGGCTAGCGGGTACTACAATGAGCAGTTCTTC. Translation gives CASSKGRAASGYYNEQFF. This rearrangement joins TRBV6-1 to TRBJ2-1; 8 nucleotides match TRBD2. Germline-derived CDR1 and CDR2 are MNHNS and SASEGT. V trimming: 5 bases; J trimming: 3 bases; junction bases outside the gene matches: 15. This CDR3 has 18 residues.

In DNA form, the CDR3 reads TGCAGTGCTCCAGGACCTCGCATTCAGTACTTC. Protein product: CSAPGPRIQYF. The V gene is TRBV20-1, the J gene TRBJ2-4; D uncertain. Trimming removed 5 bases from V and 9 bases from J, with 11 bases in between. The germline V gene has CDR1 DFQATT and CDR2 SNEGSKA (reference sequence). The CDR3 sequence is 11 residues long.

Turning to this clonotype: Germline and junction disagree at one end, which may indicate a read error. CDR3 region: CAGSLETSGRFEQFF. DNA for the CDR3: TGTGCCGGCAGCTTGGAGACTAGCGGGAGGTTTGAGCAGTTCTTC. The chain recombines TRBV5-5 with TRBJ2-1, with 13 bases lining up with TRBD2. The CDR3 totals 15 residues. CDR1 SGHKS and CDR2 YYEKEE come from the germline V gene (reference sequence). The full variable domain, in which reference TRBV5-5 and TRBJ2-1 provide the parts outside the CDR3, is DAGVTQSPTHLIKTRGQQVTLRCSPISGHKSVSWYQQVLGQGPQFIFQYYEKEERGRGNFPDRFSARQFPNYSSELNVNALLLGDSALYLCAGSLETSGRFEQFFGPGTRLTVL.

The chain couples TRBV20-1 to TRBJ2-5, with TRBD2 matching over 7 bases. Trimming took 6 bases from V and 11 from J; bases not matched to a gene: 15. CDR3 size: 13 residues. Germline CDR1 reads DFQATT; CDR2 reads SNEGSKA (reference sequence). Written as DNA, the CDR3 is TGCAGTGCCCAGCGGGACCCCAACGAAGAGCAGTACTTC. Residues: CSAQRDPNEEQYF.

In its sample, this clonotype was seen a few times. This sequence joins TRBV20-1 and TRBJ2-7, with unresolved D. CDR3 length: 13 amino acids. The germline V and J ends were trimmed by 1 base and 2 bases, with 9 bases remaining between them. The germline V gene encodes CDR1 DFQATT and CDR2 SNEGSKA (reference sequence). The CDR3 reads CSARVGGAYEQYF. The CDR3 region has the DNA TGCAGTGCTAGAGTCGGCGGCGCCTACGAGCAGTACTTC.

The chain is built from TRBV20-1 and TRBJ2-1; 11 nucleotides align to TRBD2. In germline, CDR1 is DFQATT, CDR2 SNEGSKA (reference sequence). This CDR3 comprises 12 residues. The V segment lost 6 bases and the J segment 9 bases; nucleotides outside the gene matches: 4. The CDR3 reads CSARLAGSEQFF. Here the CDR3 DNA reads TGCAGTGCCCGACTAGCGGGGAGTGAGCAGTTCTTC.

The chain recombines TRBV4-2 with TRBJ2-1, with 9 bases matching TRBD2. The CDR3 consists of 14 residues. The J segment lost 8 bases and the V segment lost 4 bases, leaving 6 bases of the junction unmatched. Germline loops: CDR1 LGHNA, CDR2 YNFKEQ. The CDR3, as DNA: TGTGCCAGCAGCCCCCCGGGACTAGCTCATGAGCAGTTCTTC. Its protein is CASSPPGLAHEQFF.

This clonotype was counted between two and nine times. The chain has TRBV6-1 and TRBJ2-1; 7 bases fit TRBD1. Trimming took 7 bases from V and 1 from J; bases not matched to a gene: 7. The germline V gene has CDR1 MNHNS and CDR2 SASEGT. The CDR3 has 15 amino acids. CDR3 sequence: CASNSGTASYNEQFF. CDR3 coding DNA: TGTGCCAGCAACTCCGGGACAGCTTCCTACAATGAGCAGTTCTTC.

The chain has TRBV6-1 and TRBJ1-5, with 7 bases lining up with TRBD1. This CDR3 has 16 residues. J lost 6 bases, V lost 6 bases, and 14 bases had no gene match. Germline CDR1 is MNHNS and CDR2 is SASEGT. The CDR3 loop reads CASSVAGRGQVQPQHF. The CDR3 DNA reads as TGTGCCAGCAGCGTGGCGGGGAGGGGGCAAGTTCAGCCCCAGCATTTT.

This clonotype appeared a single time. V usage is TRBV29-1 and J usage is TRBJ2-7; 7 nucleotides line up with TRBD2. The V gene end was trimmed by 4 bases and the J gene end by 7 bases; junction bases not matched to a gene: 10. This CDR3 is built from 13 residues. In germline, CDR1 is SQVTM, CDR2 ANQGSEA. The CDR3 coding sequence is TGCAGCGTTGCGGGACTACCGAACAATGAGCAGTACTTC. This codes for CSVAGLPNNEQYF.

This rearrangement joins TRBV7-2 to TRBJ1-2; 9 bases agree with TRBD1. Trimming removed 1 base from V and 7 bases from J; junction bases left unmatched: 4. The length of the CDR3 is 14 residues. Germline V gene data show CDR1 as SGHTA and CDR2 as FQGNSA. CDR3 nucleotide sequence: TGTGCCAGCAGCTTAGACAGGGGGCGCATTGGCTACACCTTC. Translated: CASSLDRGRIGYTF.

The genes are TRBV4-1 and TRBJ1-4, with D tentatively TRBD1 (5 bases). Germline CDR1 reads MGHRA; CDR2 reads YSYEKL. Trimming stripped 0 bases from V and 5 bases from J, with 7 bases between. This CDR3 region has 14 residues. CDR3 in amino acids: CASSQEGVNEKLFF. The DNA of the CDR3 is TGCGCCAGCAGCCAAGAAGGGGTCAATGAAAAACTGTTTTTT.

This chain joins TRBV28 and TRBJ1-5; no clear D. Trimming took off 7 bases at V and 6 bases at J, with 13 bases between the two ends. Germline CDR1 is MDHEN and CDR2 is SYDVKM. CDR3 length: 13 amino acids. The CDR3 reads CASTKIGSQPQHF. The CDR3 DNA reads as TGTGCCAGCACAAAGATAGGGAGTCAGCCCCAGCATTTT.

The CDR3 is CASSLTGGLGETQYF. CDR3 DNA sequence: TGTGCCAGCAGTCTGACAGGGGGGCTGGGAGAGACCCAGTACTTC. The chain employs TRBV27 and TRBJ2-5; 9 bases are a match to TRBD1. Germline loops: CDR1 MNHEY, CDR2 SMNVEV (reference sequence). The CDR3 extends over 15 amino acids. Germline trimming cut 5 bases from V and 4 bases from J; bases unmatched to any gene: 8.